The 27 T cell receptor beta chains in this list originate from one sample, sequenced in a study of blood T cell repertoires in COVID-19. The table came from immunoSEQ multiplex PCR; TCRdb's copy has only in-frame clones and leaves some out. The data show 400,000 to 450,000 clones, roughly nine tenths seen once. Sequenced input: PBMCs or T cells enriched from blood (not recorded which). The receptor set was obtained from a man aged 25 to 45 who had recovered from COVID-19.

The CDR3 DNA sequence: TGTGCCAGCAGCTTATCTCTCCTAGAGACCCAGTACTTC. Translated: CASSLSLLETQYF. The rearrangement uses TRBV7-6 and TRBJ2-5; D gene ambiguous. Germline values: CDR1 SGHVS, CDR2 FNYEAQ. The CDR3 spans 13 residues. Between the trimmed V and J ends, which lost 2 bases and 4 bases, there was a span of 8 bases.

The chain has TRBV2 and TRBJ2-1, with TRBD2 identical over 8 bases. CDR3 size: 13 residues. Germline trimming cut 4 bases from V and 9 bases from J; bases unmatched to any gene: 5. Germline loops: CDR1 SNHLY, CDR2 FYNNEI. The CDR3 bases are TGTGCCAGCAGTGTCCTAGCGGGCGGTGAGCAGTTCTTC. This translates into CASSVLAGGEQFF.

V and J are TRBV18 and TRBJ2-3; 11 nucleotides align to TRBD2. The junction had 4 bases not matched to a gene; V was cut back by 1 base and J by 4 bases. The CDR3 contains 16 residues. Germline assignment: CDR1 KGHSH and CDR2 LQKENI. CDR3 loop: CASSPRTSGSSDTQYF. Written as DNA, the CDR3 is TGTGCCAGCTCACCACGTACTAGCGGGAGCTCAGATACGCAGTATTTT.

The sample holds one count of this clone. The chain combines TRBV30 with TRBJ2-7; the D is unclear. This CDR3 has 13 amino acids. Trimming cost V 0 bases and J 2 bases, with 8 bases left between them. Per germline, CDR1 GTSNPN and CDR2 SVGIG (reference sequence). This CDR3 reads CAWSVIQAYEQYF. CDR3 coding DNA: TGTGCCTGGAGTGTAATTCAGGCCTACGAGCAGTACTTC.

This clone has a single count. The J gene is TRBJ1-2, the V gene TRBV7-9; D might be TRBD1 (5 bases). The length of the CDR3 is 15 residues. CDR1 is SEHNR and CDR2 is FQNEAQ in the germline V gene (reference sequence). V was pared by 1 base and J by 4 bases, with 13 bases between. The CDR3 reads CASSLDIRGSYGYTF. DNA of the CDR3: TGTGCCAGCAGCTTAGATATAAGGGGATCCTATGGCTACACCTTC.

The CDR3 sequence is CASSPPIEGRGNTIYF. The CDR3 DNA is TGTGCCAGCTCACCACCGATCGAAGGGAGAGGAAACACCATATATTTT. The rearrangement joins TRBV18 to TRBJ1-3; D ambiguous. Germline V gene data show CDR1 as KGHSH and CDR2 as LQKENI. This CDR3 comprises 16 residues. Trimming cost V 0 bases and J 4 bases, with 13 bases left between them.

In DNA form, the CDR3 reads TGTGCCAGCAGCTCGACTAGCGGGAGCGAGCAGTTCTTC. Protein product: CASSSTSGSEQFF. The chain employs TRBV11-2 and TRBJ2-1; 12 positions agree with TRBD2. Germline V lookup: CDR1 SGHAT, CDR2 FQNNGV. With 4 bases clipped from V and 10 bases from J, the junction kept 2 bases outside the gene matches. The CDR3 length is 13 residues. Supplemented by reference TRBV11-2 and TRBJ2-1, the full variable domain reads EAGVAQSPRYKIIEKRQSVAFWCNPISGHATLYWYQQILGQGPKLLIQFQNNGVVDDSQLPKDRFSAERLKGVDSTLKIQPAKLEDSAVYLCASSSTSGSEQFFGPGTRLTVL.

The rearrangement uses TRBV18 and TRBJ1-1, with TRBD1 as a possible D gene (5 bases). The V end was cut by 3 bases, the J end by 1 base, with 9 bases between. CDR1 is KGHSH, CDR2 LQKENI, per germline. This CDR3 has 14 residues. CDR3 nucleotide sequence: TGTGCCAGCTCACCGGGACTTCAGAACACTGAAGCTTTCTTT. This gives the protein CASSPGLQNTEAFF. The entire variable domain, with the rest obtained from reference TRBV18 and TRBJ1-1, is as follows: NAGVMQNPRHLVRRRGQEARLRCSPMKGHSHVYWYRQLPEEGLKFMVYLQKENIIDESGMPKERFSAEFPKEGPSILRIQQVVRGDSAAYFCASSPGLQNTEAFFGQGTRLTVV.

This chain joins TRBV5-1 and TRBJ2-3, with D perhaps TRBD1 (7 bases). Between the trimmed V and J ends, which lost 4 bases and 2 bases, there was a span of 11 bases. Per the germline V gene, CDR1 is SGHRS and CDR2 is YFSETQ. The CDR3 runs 14 residues. The CDR3 sequence is CASSGGTVTDTQYF. CDR3 DNA sequence: TGCGCCAGCAGCGGCGGGACAGTCACAGATACGCAGTATTTT.

The rearrangement uses TRBV3-1 (or the pseudogene TRBV3-2) and TRBJ2-7, with D possibly being TRBD2 (6 bases). The V end was cut by 4 bases, the J end by 7 bases, with 23 bases between. There are 16 residues in the CDR3. Germline values: CDR1 LGHDT, CDR2 YNNKEL (reference sequence). CDR3: CASSPPPGAGGYEQYF. Here the CDR3 DNA reads TGTGCCAGCAGCCCCCCCCCGGGAGCGGGCGGCTATGAGCAGTACTTC.

The rearrangement links TRBV30 to TRBJ1-6, with 10 positions matching TRBD1. This CDR3 is 15 amino acids long. Losses at the gene ends were 5 bases for V and 7 bases for J; bases not matched to a gene: 8. Per germline, CDR1 GTSNPN and CDR2 SVGIG (reference sequence). CDR3 bases: TGTGCCTGGGCGGACAGGGGGTCAGGCAATTCACCCCTCCACTTT. This gives the protein CAWADRGSGNSPLHF.

The CDR3 region has the DNA TGTGCCAGCAGTGAAGCGGGGGGATCCGCCTATGGCTACACCTTC. Translation gives CASSEAGGSAYGYTF. The rearrangement uses TRBV6-1 and TRBJ1-2, with D possibly matching TRBD1 (5 bases). V was clipped by 0 bases and J by 4 bases, with 12 bases between them. The germline CDR1 and CDR2 sequences are MNHNS and SASEGT. The CDR3 spans 15 residues.

The chain combines TRBV7-8 with TRBJ1-5, with 7 positions matching TRBD1. The V and J ends lost 6 bases and 5 bases, in that order; junction bases with no gene match: 4. CDR1 is SGHVS and CDR2 is FQNEAQ in the germline V gene. There are 13 residues in the CDR3. The CDR3 DNA is TGTGCCAGCAGTACAACAGGGGATCAGCCCCAGCATTTT. Its translation is CASSTTGDQPQHF.

Of note for this clone: The junction shows a germline mismatch at one end, possibly a read error. V gene TRBV5-3 combines with J gene TRBJ1-5, with 8 bases that match TRBD1. TRBV5-3 is sorted into the ORF group, with uncertain function. This CDR3 is built from 17 residues. The CDR3 reads CVRSRNRGVLSNQPQHF. The CDR3 DNA is TGTGTCAGAAGCCGAAACAGGGGGGTTCTGAGCAATCAGCCCCAGCATTTT.

The chain uses TRBV9 and TRBJ1-6; D is perhaps TRBD1 (6 bases). The V end lost 2 bases, the J end lost 10 bases, and 16 bases lay between the germline ends. There are 15 residues in the CDR3. The germline CDR1 and CDR2 sequences are SGDLS and YYNGEE. The DNA for the CDR3 is TGTGCCAGCAGCGTCTCGGGGCAGGGACACTCACCCCTCCACTTT. Protein sequence: CASSVSGQGHSPLHF.

About this clone itself: The sample has other DNA sequences that encode this CDR3 too. The rearrangement links TRBV7-9 to TRBJ2-7, with D tentatively TRBD1 (6 bases). Germline lookup yields CDR1 SEHNR and CDR2 FQNEAQ (reference sequence). The CDR3 runs 13 residues. V was shortened by 1 base and J by 2 bases, with 6 bases between the two germline ends. This CDR3 reads CASSLGTAYEQYF. CDR3 DNA sequence: TGTGCCAGCAGCTTAGGGACAGCCTACGAGCAGTACTTC. Supplemented by reference TRBV7-9 and TRBJ2-7, the full variable domain reads DTGVSQNPRHKITKRGQNVTFRCDPISEHNRLYWYRQTLGQGPEFLTYFQNEAQLEKSRLLSDRFSAERPKGSFSTLEIQRTEQGDSAMYLCASSLGTAYEQYFGPGTRLTVT.

This clone showed up just a few times. The chain joins TRBV30 to TRBJ2-1; TRBD2 matches at 10 bases. The CDR3 is 15 residues long. V lost 4 bases and J lost 9; bases outside the gene matches: 12. Germline CDR1 GTSNPN, CDR2 SVGIG (reference sequence). The chain's CDR3 is CAWKGLAGVFGEQFF. The CDR3 DNA sequence: TGTGCCTGGAAGGGCCTAGCGGGAGTTTTTGGTGAGCAGTTCTTC.

The chain links TRBV28 to TRBJ1-2, with 11 nucleotides matching TRBD1. Germline values: CDR1 MDHEN, CDR2 SYDVKM. The CDR3 has 16 residues. V was clipped by 7 bases and J by 3 bases; unmatched bases: 10. This CDR3 reads CASTLGGTGGDYGYTF. CDR3 nucleotide sequence: TGTGCCAGCACCCTTGGGGGGACAGGGGGAGACTATGGCTACACCTTC.

The chain has TRBV4-1 and TRBJ1-2; 12 bases are shared with TRBD1. V was pared by 9 bases and J by 7 bases, with 12 bases of the junction left unmatched. Germline V gene sequence: CDR1 MGHRA, CDR2 YSYEKL. The CDR3 totals 15 residues. The CDR3 loop is CASVPGQGAARGYTF. The CDR3 DNA reads as TGCGCCAGTGTCCCGGGACAGGGGGCGGCTCGTGGCTACACCTTC.

This clone was seen a handful of times. CDR3 residues: CASSQDRVDEQYF. The CDR3 DNA reads TGTGCCAGCAGTCAGGACAGGGTGGACGAGCAGTACTTC. The genes are TRBV3-1 (or the pseudogene TRBV3-2) and TRBJ2-7, with TRBD1 matching over 8 bases. Germline V CDR1 and CDR2: LGHDT, YNNKEL (reference sequence). The CDR3 contains 13 residues. V gave up 6 bases and J gave up 5 bases; unmatched junction bases: 6.

V gene TRBV29-1 combines with J gene TRBJ2-2; a possible D gene is TRBD2 (6 bases). Trimming left V 4 bases short and J 6 bases short, with 6 bases between. The CDR3 loop spans 11 amino acids. CDR1 and CDR2 from the germline V gene are SQVTM and ANQGSEA. CDR3 residues: CSVGRAGELFF. In nucleotides, the CDR3 is TGCAGCGTTGGGAGGGCCGGGGAGCTGTTTTTT.

J is TRBJ2-1 and V is TRBV7-3, with 9 nucleotides matching TRBD2. The J segment lost 9 bases and the V segment lost 5 bases, leaving 11 bases of the junction unmatched. Germline assignment: CDR1 SGHTA and CDR2 FQGTGA. The CDR3 extends over 15 amino acids. The CDR3 region has the DNA TGTGCCAGCAGCCCCCTCACGACTAGCGGCAGTGAGCAGTTCTTC. Protein: CASSPLTTSGSEQFF.

The J gene is TRBJ1-1, the V gene TRBV2; no firm D call. V gave up 8 bases and J gave up 1 base, with 2 bases separating them. CDR1 is SNHLY, CDR2 FYNNEI, per germline. The CDR3 has 10 residues. The CDR3 loop is CASRNTEAFF. CDR3 coding DNA: TGTGCCAGCCGGAACACTGAAGCTTTCTTT.

In its sample, this clone was seen once. In the same sample, other DNA sequences code for this CDR3. The chain joins TRBV7-2 to TRBJ2-7, with a tentative D call TRBD1 (6 bases). Germline lookup yields CDR1 SGHTA and CDR2 FQGNSA. The length of the CDR3 is 13 residues. V was trimmed by 6 bases and J by 4 bases, leaving 13 bases between them. The CDR3 loop is CASSLGRGYEQYF. As DNA, the CDR3 is TGTGCCAGCAGTCTAGGTAGGGGGTACGAGCAGTACTTC.

The gene calls are TRBV27 and TRBJ1-5; TRBD1 might be the D (5 bases). The length of the CDR3 is 13 residues. V was trimmed by 5 bases and J by 3 bases, leaving 8 bases between them. Germline V gives CDR1 MNHEY, CDR2 SMNVEV (reference sequence). The CDR3 reads CASSMTVNQPQHF. The CDR3 bases are TGTGCCAGCAGTATGACAGTCAATCAGCCCCAGCATTTT.

The chain couples TRBV18 to TRBJ1-1, with 7 bases fitting TRBD1. The germline CDR1 and CDR2 sequences are KGHSH and LQKENI. This CDR3 has 16 amino acids. With V trimmed by 1 base and J by 1 base, 6 bases remained unmatched. CDR3 DNA sequence: TGTGCCAGCTCACCACGGGTCTGGGACAGGAACACTGAAGCTTTCTTT. Protein: CASSPRVWDRNTEAFF.

J is TRBJ2-7 and V is TRBV6-1; D remains ambiguous. V lost 2 bases to trimming and J lost 7 bases, with 9 bases between them. The V gene's germline CDR1 is MNHNS and CDR2 SASEGT. The CDR3 extends over 12 amino acids. CDR3 in DNA: TGTGCCAGCAGTGAAACTCGTTGGGAGCAGTACTTC. Protein: CASSETRWEQYF.